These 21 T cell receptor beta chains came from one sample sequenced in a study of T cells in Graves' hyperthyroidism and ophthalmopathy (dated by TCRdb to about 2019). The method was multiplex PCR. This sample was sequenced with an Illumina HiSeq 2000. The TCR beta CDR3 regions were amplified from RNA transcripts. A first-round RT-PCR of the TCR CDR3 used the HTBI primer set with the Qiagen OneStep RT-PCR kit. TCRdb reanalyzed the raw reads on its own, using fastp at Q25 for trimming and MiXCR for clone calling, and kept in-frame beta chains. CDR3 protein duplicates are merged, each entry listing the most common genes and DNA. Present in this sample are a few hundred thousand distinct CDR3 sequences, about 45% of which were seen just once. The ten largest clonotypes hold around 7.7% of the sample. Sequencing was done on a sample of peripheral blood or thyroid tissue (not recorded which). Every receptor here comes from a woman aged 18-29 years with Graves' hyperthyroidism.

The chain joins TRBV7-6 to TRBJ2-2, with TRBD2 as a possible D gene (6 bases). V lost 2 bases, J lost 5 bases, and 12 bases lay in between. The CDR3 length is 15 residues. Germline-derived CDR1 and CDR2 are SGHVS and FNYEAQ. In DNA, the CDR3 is TGTGCCAGCAGCTTATCAGGGACTTATACCGGGGAGCTGTTTTTT. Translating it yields CASSLSGTYTGELFF.

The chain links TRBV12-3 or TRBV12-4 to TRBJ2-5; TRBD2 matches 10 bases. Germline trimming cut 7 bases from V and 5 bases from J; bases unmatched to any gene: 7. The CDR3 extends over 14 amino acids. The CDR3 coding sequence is TGTGCCAGCAATGTAGCGGGAGGTCTGGAGACCCAGTACTTC. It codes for CASNVAGGLETQYF.

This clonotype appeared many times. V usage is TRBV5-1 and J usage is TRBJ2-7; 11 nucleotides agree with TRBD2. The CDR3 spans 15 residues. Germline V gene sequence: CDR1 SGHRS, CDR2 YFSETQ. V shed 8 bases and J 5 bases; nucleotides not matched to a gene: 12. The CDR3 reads CASVYLAGGPDEQYF. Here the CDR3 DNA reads TGCGCCAGTGTCTACTTAGCGGGAGGGCCCGACGAGCAGTACTTC.

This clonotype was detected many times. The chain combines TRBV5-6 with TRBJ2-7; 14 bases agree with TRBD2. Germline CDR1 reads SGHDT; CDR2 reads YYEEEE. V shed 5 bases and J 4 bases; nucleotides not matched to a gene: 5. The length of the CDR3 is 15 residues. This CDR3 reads CASRGTSGSWYEQYF. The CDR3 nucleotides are TGTGCCAGCAGGGGGACTAGCGGGAGTTGGTACGAGCAGTACTTC. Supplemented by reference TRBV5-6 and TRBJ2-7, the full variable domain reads DAGVTQSPTHLIKTRGQQVTLRCSPKSGHDTVSWYQQALGQGPQFIFQYYEEEERQRGNFPDRFSGHQFPNYSSELNVNALLLGDSALYLCASRGTSGSWYEQYFGPGTRLTVT.

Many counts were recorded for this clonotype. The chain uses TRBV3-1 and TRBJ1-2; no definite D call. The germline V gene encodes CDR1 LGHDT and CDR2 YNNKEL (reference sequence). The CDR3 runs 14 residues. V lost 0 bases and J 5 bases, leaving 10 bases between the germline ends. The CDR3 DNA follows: TGTGCCAGCAGCCAAGATTTGGGAGGGTATGGCTACACCTTC. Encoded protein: CASSQDLGGYGYTF.

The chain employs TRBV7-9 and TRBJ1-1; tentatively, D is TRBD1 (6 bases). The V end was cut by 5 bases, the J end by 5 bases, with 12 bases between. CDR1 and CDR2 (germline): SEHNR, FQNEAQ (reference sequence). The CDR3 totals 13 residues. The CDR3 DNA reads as TGTGCCAGCAGCGCTACAACAGGGACTGAAGCTTTCTTT. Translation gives CASSATTGTEAFF.

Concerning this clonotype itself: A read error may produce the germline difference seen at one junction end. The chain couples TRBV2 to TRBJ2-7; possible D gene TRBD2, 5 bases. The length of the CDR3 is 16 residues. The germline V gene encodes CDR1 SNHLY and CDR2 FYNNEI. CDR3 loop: CASSESPTSPHYEQYF. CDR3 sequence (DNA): TGCGCCAGCAGTGAGTCGCCCACTAGTCCCCACTACGAGCAGTACTTC. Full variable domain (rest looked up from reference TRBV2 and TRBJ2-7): EPEVTQTPSHQVTQMGQEVILRCVPISNHLYFYWYRQILGQKVEFLVSFYNNEISEKSEIFDDQFSVERPDGSNFTLKIRSTKLEDSAMYFCASSESPTSPHYEQYFGPGTRLTVT.

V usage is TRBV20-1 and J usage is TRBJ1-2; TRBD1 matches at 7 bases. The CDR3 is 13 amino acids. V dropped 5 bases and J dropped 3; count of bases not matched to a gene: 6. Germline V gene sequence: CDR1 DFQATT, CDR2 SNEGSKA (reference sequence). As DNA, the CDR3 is TGCAGTGCTTGGGGGGGACAGCACTATGGCTACACCTTC. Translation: CSAWGGQHYGYTF.

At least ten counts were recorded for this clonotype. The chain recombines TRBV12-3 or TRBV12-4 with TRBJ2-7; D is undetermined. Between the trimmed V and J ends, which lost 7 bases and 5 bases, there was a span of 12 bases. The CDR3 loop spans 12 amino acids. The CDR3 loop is CASNYVLDEQYF. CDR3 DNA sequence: TGTGCCAGCAACTACGTCCTGGACGAGCAGTACTTC.

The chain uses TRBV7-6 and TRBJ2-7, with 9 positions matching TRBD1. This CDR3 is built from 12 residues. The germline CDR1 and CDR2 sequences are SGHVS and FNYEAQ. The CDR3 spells CAPGQGASKQYF. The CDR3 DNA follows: TGTGCACCGGGACAGGGAGCGTCCAAGCAGTACTTC.

The chain's CDR3 is CASSDTSGRADEQFF. CDR3 coding DNA: TGTGCCAGCAGCGATACTAGCGGGAGGGCCGATGAGCAGTTCTTC. J is TRBJ2-5 and V is TRBV2, with 13 bases that match TRBD2. The tail of the sequence fits TRBJ2-1 better, so the J call may be wrong. This CDR3 has 15 residues. Germline CDR1 reads SNHLY; CDR2 reads FYNNEI.

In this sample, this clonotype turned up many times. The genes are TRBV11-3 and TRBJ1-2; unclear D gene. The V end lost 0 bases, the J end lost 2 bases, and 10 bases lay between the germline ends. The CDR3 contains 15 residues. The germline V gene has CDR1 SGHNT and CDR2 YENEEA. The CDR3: CASSLDEAANYGYTF. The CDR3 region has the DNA TGTGCCAGCAGCTTAGATGAGGCAGCCAACTATGGCTACACCTTC.

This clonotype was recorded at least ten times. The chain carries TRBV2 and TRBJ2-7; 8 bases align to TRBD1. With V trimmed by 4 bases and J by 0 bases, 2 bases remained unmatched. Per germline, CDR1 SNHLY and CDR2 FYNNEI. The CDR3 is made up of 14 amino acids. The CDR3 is CASSGTGISYEQYF. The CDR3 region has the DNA TGTGCCAGCAGTGGGACAGGGATCTCCTACGAGCAGTACTTC. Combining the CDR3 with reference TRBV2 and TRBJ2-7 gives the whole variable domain EPEVTQTPSHQVTQMGQEVILRCVPISNHLYFYWYRQILGQKVEFLVSFYNNEISEKSEIFDDQFSVERPDGSNFTLKIRSTKLEDSAMYFCASSGTGISYEQYFGPGTRLTVT.

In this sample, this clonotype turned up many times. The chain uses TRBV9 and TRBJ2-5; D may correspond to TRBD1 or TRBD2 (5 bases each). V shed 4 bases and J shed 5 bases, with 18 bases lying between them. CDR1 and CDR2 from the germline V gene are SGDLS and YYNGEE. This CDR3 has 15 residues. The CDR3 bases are TGTGCCAGCAGCCCCGCTGGGCTAGCAGGGGAGACCCAGTACTTC. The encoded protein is CASSPAGLAGETQYF.

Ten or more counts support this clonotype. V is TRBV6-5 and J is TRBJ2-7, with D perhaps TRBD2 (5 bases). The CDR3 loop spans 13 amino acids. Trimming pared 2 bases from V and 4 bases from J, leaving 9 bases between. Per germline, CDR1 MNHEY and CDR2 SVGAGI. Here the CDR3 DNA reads TGTGCCAGCAGTTACGATTCGGGATACGAGCAGTACTTC. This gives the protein CASSYDSGYEQYF.

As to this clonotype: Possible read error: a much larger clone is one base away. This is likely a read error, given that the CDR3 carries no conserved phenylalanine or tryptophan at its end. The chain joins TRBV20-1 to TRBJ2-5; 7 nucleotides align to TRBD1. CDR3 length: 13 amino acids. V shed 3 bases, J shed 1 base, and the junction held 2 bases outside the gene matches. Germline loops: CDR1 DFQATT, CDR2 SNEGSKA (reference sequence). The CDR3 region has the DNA TGCAGTGCTAGGGGGACAGCCCAAGAGACCCAGTACCTC. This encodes CSARGTAQETQYL.

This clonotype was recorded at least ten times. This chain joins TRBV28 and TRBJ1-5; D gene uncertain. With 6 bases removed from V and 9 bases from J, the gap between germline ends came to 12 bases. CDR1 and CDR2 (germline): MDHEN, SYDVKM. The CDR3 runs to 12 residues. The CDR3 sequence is CASSSGDMPQHF. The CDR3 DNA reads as TGTGCCAGCAGCAGCGGGGATATGCCCCAGCATTTT.

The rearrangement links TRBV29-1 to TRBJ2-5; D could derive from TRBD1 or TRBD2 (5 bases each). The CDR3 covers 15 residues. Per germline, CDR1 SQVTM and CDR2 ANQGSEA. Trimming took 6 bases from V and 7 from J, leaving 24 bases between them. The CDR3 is CSVRRQLGLRGTQYF. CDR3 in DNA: TGCAGCGTGAGGAGACAGCTGGGTCTCCGGGGGACCCAGTACTTC. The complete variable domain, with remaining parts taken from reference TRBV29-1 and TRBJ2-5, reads SAVISQKPSRDICQRGTSLTIQCQVDSQVTMMFWYRQQPGQSLTLIATANQGSEATYESGFVIDKFPISRPNLTFSTLTVSNMSPEDSSIYLCSVRRQLGLRGTQYFGPGTRLLVL.

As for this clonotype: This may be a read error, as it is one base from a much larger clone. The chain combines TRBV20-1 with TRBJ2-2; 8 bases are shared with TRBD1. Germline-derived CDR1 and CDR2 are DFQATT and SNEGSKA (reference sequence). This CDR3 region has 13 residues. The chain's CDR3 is CSAGDRNTGELLF. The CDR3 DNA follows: TGCAGTGCTGGGGACAGGAACACCGGGGAGCTGCTTTTT.

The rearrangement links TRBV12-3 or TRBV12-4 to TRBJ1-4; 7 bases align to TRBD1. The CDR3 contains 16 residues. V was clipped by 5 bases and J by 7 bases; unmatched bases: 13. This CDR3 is CASSQTGWGGSEKLFF. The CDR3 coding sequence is TGTGCCAGCAGTCAGACAGGGTGGGGGGGCAGTGAAAAACTGTTTTTT.

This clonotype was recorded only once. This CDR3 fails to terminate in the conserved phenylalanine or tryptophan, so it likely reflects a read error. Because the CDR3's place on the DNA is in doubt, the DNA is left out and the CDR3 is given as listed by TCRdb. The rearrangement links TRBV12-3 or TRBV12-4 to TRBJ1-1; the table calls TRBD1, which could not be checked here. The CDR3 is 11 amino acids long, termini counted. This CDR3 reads CASSFRRGAIY.